One T cell receptor (beta chain) is described in this entry. The ends were cut back, 5 bases at V and 0 bases at J, with 12 bases in the middle. The CDR3 has 15 amino acids. Germline CDR1 is SGHAT and CDR2 is FQNNGV. Assay: immunoSEQ multiplex PCR; the TCRdb copy retains only in-frame clones and omits some. The table has fewer than 200,000 clones, roughly 90% seen once. This specimen belongs to a study of control samples from healthy donors and cancer patients. The chain employs TRBV11-2 and TRBJ2-3; D perhaps matches TRBD2 (5 bases). This clonotype was obtained from a man between 25 and 39 years old in good health. Sequenced: blood. CDR3 in DNA: TGTGCCAGCAGCCTGGAGAGGGCTAGCACAGATACGCAGTATTTT. The encoded protein is CASSLERASTDTQYF.